Below, 8 T cell receptor beta chains from the same sample are listed, as sequenced in a study of immune characterization of retroperitoneal liposarcoma. Each CDR3 protein gets one entry after TCRdb re-called the PCR reads with MiXCR. Of more than 9,000 distinct CDR3 sequences in the sample, under 35% were seen once. The specimen was tumor tissue. The receptors shown here come from a female donor with retroperitoneal liposarcoma.

By sample share, this clonotype is medium-sized (0.01 to 0.1%). The chain links TRBV12-3 or TRBV12-4 to TRBJ1-2; 8 bases align to TRBD1. CDR3 length: 13 amino acids. Losses at the gene ends were 3 bases for V and 8 bases for J; bases not matched to a gene: 5. The CDR3 nucleotides read TGTGCCAGCAGTTTGGACAGGGTAAAAGGCTACACCTTC. Encoded protein: CASSLDRVKGYTF.

This clonotype came up a few times. The chain employs TRBV6-1 and TRBJ1-5; no definite D call. The CDR3 runs to 14 residues. V dropped 9 bases and J dropped 0 bases, with 12 bases sitting between them. Germline CDR1 reads MNHNS; CDR2 reads SASEGT. CDR3 nucleotides: TGTGCCAGTTCTACAGAGTATAGCAATCAGCCCCAGCATTTT. This translates into CASSTEYSNQPQHF.

This clonotype counts as medium-sized. The V gene is TRBV6-1, the J gene TRBJ2-1; either TRBD1 or TRBD2 may fit D (5 bases each). The CDR3 loop spans 14 amino acids. Germline V CDR1 and CDR2: MNHNS, SASEGT. V gave up 4 bases and J gave up 10 bases, with 17 bases separating them. The chain's CDR3 is CASSVGEFSYEQFF. CDR3 bases: TGTGCCAGCAGTGTAGGGGAGTTCTCCTACGAGCAGTTCTTC.

This clonotype was detected ten times or more. The chain uses TRBV12-3 or TRBV12-4 and TRBJ2-7; 8 bases align to TRBD1. V lost 4 bases to trimming and J lost 0 bases; unmatched junction nucleotides: 2. The CDR3 covers 14 residues. The CDR3, as DNA: TGTGCCAGCAGTTATGGGACAGGCTCCTACGAGCAGTACTTC. It codes for CASSYGTGSYEQYF.

This clonotype was found many times. The chain has TRBV27 and TRBJ1-6; D remains unclear. Per the germline V gene, CDR1 is MNHEY and CDR2 is SMNVEV (reference sequence). Trimming took 0 bases from V and 4 from J, leaving 4 bases between them. This CDR3 has 14 residues. In DNA form, the CDR3 reads TGTGCCAGCAGTTTATCGCTGTATAATTCACCCCTCCACTTT. It is translated as CASSLSLYNSPLHF.

By its share, this clonotype is medium-sized. The V and J genes are TRBV6-5 and TRBJ2-6; possible D gene TRBD2, 5 bases. This CDR3 region has 17 residues. Trimming took 0 bases from V and 0 from J, leaving 9 bases between them. From germline, CDR1 is MNHEY and CDR2 SVGAGI. This chain's CDR3 is CASSYSLGSSGANVLTF. The DNA of the CDR3 is TGTGCCAGCAGTTACTCGTTGGGGAGCTCTGGGGCCAACGTCCTGACTTTC.

This chain joins TRBV6-1 and TRBJ2-3; the match to TRBD1 covers 7 bases. Germline V gives CDR1 MNHNS, CDR2 SASEGT. V was clipped by 5 bases and J by 5 bases; unmatched bases: 16. The CDR3 is 17 residues long. CDR3 loop: CASSKTLSTGRGDTQYF. DNA for the CDR3: TGTGCCAGCAGTAAAACCCTTTCGACAGGGCGAGGAGATACGCAGTATTTT.

This clonotype was found a few times. V gene TRBV6-1 combines with J gene TRBJ2-3; unclear D gene. V dropped 10 bases and J dropped 6 bases, with 17 bases sitting between them. The germline gives CDR1 MNHNS, CDR2 SASEGT. The CDR3 length is 13 residues. The DNA of the CDR3 is TGTGCCACCGGTGAGAGCTTCGGCGATACGCAGTATTTT. Translating gives CATGESFGDTQYF.